This TCR beta chain was found in a study of T-cell memory formation after mild COVID-19. Across the study: TCR clusters showed largely donor specificity.

Researchers used 5'RACE with constant-segment primers to make TCR alpha and TCR beta cDNA libraries that carry sample barcodes and UMIs. Each CDR3 protein gets one entry after TCRdb re-called the 5' RACE reads with MiXCR. The repertoire consists of some 280,000 distinct CDR3 sequences, with around 15% occurring once and the leading ten covering roughly 25%. The study's findings and limits: SARS-CoV-2 specificity was not confirmed for second-wave clones peaking on day 37.

This clonotype was detected a few times. The antigen is unknown. V lost 2 bases, J lost 11 bases, and 10 bases lay in between. The CDR3 has 12 residues. CDR1 and CDR2 from the germline V gene are SGHTA and FQGNSA. The receptor was isolated from a man between 18 and 35 years old who had mild COVID-19 (a few samples of this study predate the infection). Cell type and time point are not known. The specimen sequenced was PBMCs or a T cell subset sorted from them (not recorded which). The chain uses TRBV7-2 and TRBJ2-1, with D hard to call. The CDR3 DNA reads as TGTGCCAGCAGCTTAAGCTTGACAAAGCAGTTCTTC. Residues: CASSLSLTKQFF.